This section outlines one TCR beta chain sequence together with its context. The data are from a study of identical twins. TCRdb ran MiXCR on the 5' RACE reads and lists one entry per CDR3 protein. This table has approximately 690,000 distinct CDR3 sequences, roughly 6% appearing once. CDR1 and CDR2 (germline): DFQATT, SNEGSKA (reference sequence). The CDR3 runs to 13 residues. The chain joins TRBV20-1 to TRBJ2-1; TRBD1 agrees at 9 bases. The TCR sequence derives from a young man in good health. Sequencing used naive T cells sorted from blood. CDR3 region: CSPDRGSDNEQFF. CDR3 nucleotides: TGCAGCCCGGACAGGGGATCTGACAATGAGCAGTTCTTC.